Presented here are 13 T cell receptor beta chains from one specimen sequenced in a study of OX40 agonist ivuxolimab in advanced cancers. The method was immunoSEQ multiplex PCR; TCRdb's version includes in-frame clones alone and lacks a portion of them. The sample includes about 43,000 clones, approximately 84% of them seen just once. The sample in question was CD4+ or CD8+ T cells sorted from blood, obtained in a trial of the OX40 agonist ivuxolimab. The receptors were sampled from an adult with an advanced solid tumor such as melanoma, head and neck, liver or kidney cancer.

The chain recombines TRBV11-3 with TRBJ2-1, with 8 bases that match TRBD2. V gave up 1 base and J gave up 6 bases; unmatched junction bases: 11. Per the germline V gene, CDR1 is SGHNT and CDR2 is YENEEA. The CDR3 is 17 residues long. The CDR3 loop reads CASSLAHGRGVSNEQFF. CDR3 DNA sequence: TGTGCCAGCAGCTTAGCTCATGGGCGGGGGGTTTCCAATGAGCAGTTCTTC.

The genes are TRBV28 and TRBJ2-5, with no clear D. The end of the DNA is better explained by TRBJ2-7, so the J call may be wrong. Germline CDR1 and CDR2: MDHEN and SYDVKM. This CDR3 region has 14 residues. The CDR3: CASSAPWQQYEQYF. CDR3 bases: TGTGCCAGCAGTGCCCCTTGGCAGCAGTACGAGCAGTACTTC.

This clone was seen just once. The rearrangement uses TRBV9 and TRBJ2-1; D is perhaps TRBD1 (6 bases). Germline CDR1 reads SGDLS; CDR2 reads YYNGEE. The CDR3 is 16 amino acids. The V and J ends lost 4 bases and 2 bases respectively, with 16 bases between them. The DNA for the CDR3 is TGTGCCAGCAGCCCCCGAACAGGGTCTGCCTACAATGAGCAGTTCTTC. Its translation: CASSPRTGSAYNEQFF.

This sequence joins TRBV7-2 and TRBJ2-5, with D possibly TRBD2 on 7 matching bases. This CDR3 contains 16 residues. The V gene lost 2 bases and the J gene lost 5 bases, with 18 bases spanning the gap. The V gene's germline CDR1 is SGHTA and CDR2 FQGNSA. The CDR3 sequence is CASSLLVGGLTETQYF. The CDR3 nucleotides are TGTGCCAGCAGCTTATTAGTGGGGGGGCTGACGGAGACCCAGTACTTC.

V and J are TRBV28 and TRBJ2-3, with 10 bases fitting TRBD2. Germline V gene lookup returns CDR1 MDHEN and CDR2 SYDVKM. This CDR3 is built from 16 residues. Trimming took 5 bases from V and 5 from J; bases not matched to a gene: 10. The CDR3, as DNA: TGTGCCAGCAGTCCGCTAGCGGGAGCCCCGAAAGATACGCAGTATTTT. Protein: CASSPLAGAPKDTQYF.

For the CDR3, the DNA is TGTGCCAGCAGTTCACTACCCCTAACCCATGAGCAGTTCTTC. It codes for CASSSLPLTHEQFF. The V and J genes are TRBV6-5 and TRBJ2-1; D remains ambiguous. Per germline, CDR1 MNHEY and CDR2 SVGAGI. The CDR3 length is 14 residues. With 4 bases removed from V and 8 bases from J, the gap between germline ends came to 15 bases.

This chain joins TRBV28 and TRBJ1-1; 8 bases fit TRBD1. J lost 1 base, V lost 3 bases, and 7 bases had no gene match. From germline, CDR1 is MDHEN and CDR2 SYDVKM. This CDR3 is 16 amino acids long. Here the CDR3 DNA reads TGTGCCAGCAGTTTCGGTCTTGACAGGGGGAACACTGAAGCTTTCTTT. It encodes CASSFGLDRGNTEAFF.

J is TRBJ1-4 and V is TRBV29-1; D not certain. CDR3 length: 12 amino acids. CDR1 is SQVTM and CDR2 is ANQGSEA in the germline V gene. The CDR3, as DNA: TGCGGGTCGTGGGGAACTAATGAAAAACTGTTTTTT. Translated: CGSWGTNEKLFF.

V usage is TRBV6-1 and J usage is TRBJ2-7, with D unresolved. This CDR3 has 14 residues. CDR1 and CDR2 from the germline V gene are MNHNS and SASEGT. Trimming cost V 8 bases and J 1 base, with 15 bases left between them. The CDR3 sequence is CASGQVEASYEQYV. DNA of the CDR3: TGTGCCAGCGGCCAGGTAGAAGCATCCTACGAGCAGTACGTC.

The chain uses TRBV7-9 and TRBJ1-2, with D perhaps TRBD1 (6 bases). The CDR3 has 12 amino acids. V was trimmed by 11 bases and J by 4 bases, leaving 14 bases between them. Germline values: CDR1 SEHNR, CDR2 FQNEAQ (reference sequence). The DNA of the CDR3 is TGTGCCCAGACAGAAGGGGGCTATGGCTACACCTTC. Its protein is CAQTEGGYGYTF.

The rearrangement uses TRBV6-5 and TRBJ2-7; D possibly corresponds to TRBD2 (5 bases). The CDR3 sequence is 12 residues long. Germline V gene lookup returns CDR1 MNHEY and CDR2 SVGAGI. With 5 bases removed from V and 1 base from J, the gap between germline ends came to 6 bases. CDR3 sequence reads: CASSAGSYEQYF. The CDR3 DNA is TGTGCCAGCAGTGCGGGTTCCTACGAGCAGTACTTC.

This clone was recorded only once. J is TRBJ1-2 and V is TRBV6-5; D unresolved. Germline CDR1 and CDR2: MNHEY and SVGAGI. The germline V and J ends were trimmed by 2 bases and 4 bases, with 8 bases remaining between them. CDR3 length equals 13 residues. The CDR3 DNA reads TGTGCCAGCAGTTACGGTTACGTCTATGGCTACACCTTC. Protein sequence: CASSYGYVYGYTF.

This chain links TRBV6-4 with TRBJ2-7, with unresolved D. Germline V gene sequence: CDR1 MRHNA, CDR2 SNTAGT. The CDR3 has 15 amino acids. Trimming took 6 bases from V and 4 from J, leaving 19 bases between them. The CDR3 DNA reads TGTGCCAGCAGCCTTGAGGTAGGCTTGGGTTACGAGCAGTACGTC. This sequence encodes CASSLEVGLGYEQYV.